Shown below are 17 T cell receptor beta chains from a single sample sequenced in a study of OX40 agonist ivuxolimab in advanced cancers. Method: immunoSEQ multiplex PCR; TCRdb's copy keeps in-frame clones and lacks some. Of more than 65,000 clones listed, roughly 84% were seen once; the top ten hold approximately 6.1%. The starting material was CD4+ or CD8+ T cells sorted from blood, obtained in a trial of the OX40 agonist ivuxolimab. The receptor set was obtained from an adult with an advanced solid tumor such as melanoma, head and neck, liver or kidney cancer.

The chain uses TRBV5-6 and TRBJ2-3; 8 positions agree with TRBD2. The V segment lost 1 base and the J segment 4 bases; nucleotides outside the gene matches: 11. CDR3 length: 17 residues. The germline V gene encodes CDR1 SGHDT and CDR2 YYEEEE. The CDR3 protein is CASSLFSWTSTADTQYF. DNA of the CDR3: TGTGCCAGCAGCTTGTTTTCCTGGACTAGCACGGCAGATACGCAGTATTTT. Filled out from reference TRBV5-6 and TRBJ2-3, the complete variable domain reads DAGVTQSPTHLIKTRGQQVTLRCSPKSGHDTVSWYQQALGQGPQFIFQYYEEEERQRGNFPDRFSGHQFPNYSSELNVNALLLGDSALYLCASSLFSWTSTADTQYFGPGTRLTVL.

This clone was counted once. The chain couples TRBV29-1 to TRBJ2-3; 11 nucleotides match TRBD2. The CDR3 contains 16 residues. J gave up 2 bases and V 3 bases, and 7 bases lay outside the gene matches. Germline V gene data show CDR1 as SQVTM and CDR2 as ANQGSEA. The CDR3 is CSVDLASGGTTDTQYF. The CDR3 DNA follows: TGCAGCGTTGATCTCGCTAGCGGGGGGACCACAGATACGCAGTATTTT.

The V call is TRBV7-2, the J call TRBJ2-1; possibly TRBD1 for D (6 bases). The CDR3 has 14 residues. The germline V and J ends were trimmed by 4 bases and 5 bases, with 12 bases remaining between them. The germline V gene has CDR1 SGHTA and CDR2 FQGNSA. The CDR3 is CASSSYRDHNEQFF. The CDR3 DNA reads as TGTGCCAGCAGCTCCTACAGGGACCACAATGAGCAGTTCTTC.

The chain carries TRBV5-1 and TRBJ2-7; 11 nucleotides align to TRBD1. This CDR3 is 14 amino acids long. The junction had 8 bases not matched to a gene; V was cut back by 7 bases and J by 5 bases. Germline-derived CDR1 and CDR2 are SGHRS and YFSETQ. CDR3 DNA: TGCGCCAGCTCCGTCGTGGGACAGGGGGACGAGCAGTACTTC. Protein: CASSVVGQGDEQYF.

In this sample, this clone turned up a few times. The rearrangement links TRBV7-2 to TRBJ2-2; maybe TRBD2 (7 bases). The CDR3 totals 16 residues. Germline V CDR1 and CDR2: SGHTA, FQGNSA. The ends were cut back, 4 bases at V and 6 bases at J, with 18 bases in the middle. The CDR3 bases are TGTGCCAGCAGCTCGCGGTTGGGGGAGGGGGCCGGGGAGCTGTTTTTT. It yields the protein CASSSRLGEGAGELFF.

This chain joins TRBV7-9 and TRBJ2-7; 11 bases agree with TRBD1. With V trimmed by 4 bases and J by 5 bases, 7 bases remained unmatched. Germline loops: CDR1 SEHNR, CDR2 FQNEAQ (reference sequence). This CDR3 comprises 15 residues. The CDR3 region is CASSWGQGVFDEQYF. The CDR3 DNA reads TGTGCCAGCAGCTGGGGACAGGGGGTCTTCGACGAGCAGTACTTC.

This clone has a single count. This chain joins TRBV7-2 and TRBJ2-2, with 8 bases that match TRBD2. This CDR3 comprises 17 residues. V shed 5 bases and J 5 bases; nucleotides not matched to a gene: 13. CDR1 is SGHTA and CDR2 is FQGNSA in the germline V gene. Here the CDR3 DNA reads TGTGCCAGCAGCCCTATAGCCGGGACTAGATCGACCGGGGAGCTGTTTTTT. This translates into CASSPIAGTRSTGELFF.

This chain joins TRBV29-1 and TRBJ2-2, with no clear D. This CDR3 is built from 12 residues. Germline lookup yields CDR1 SQVTM and CDR2 ANQGSEA. V was shortened by 6 bases and J by 6 bases, with 11 bases between the two germline ends. The CDR3 loop is CSVSRGPGELFF. As DNA, the CDR3 is TGCAGCGTGTCTCGTGGTCCCGGGGAGCTGTTTTTT.

This clone came up once. The J gene is TRBJ2-1, the V gene TRBV11-3; TRBD2 matches 10 bases. CDR3 length: 15 amino acids. Germline V gene lookup returns CDR1 SGHNT and CDR2 YENEEA. J gave up 7 bases and V 3 bases, and 6 bases lay outside the gene matches. CDR3: CASSFQAGGPNEQFF. CDR3 nucleotides: TGTGCCAGCAGCTTTCAAGCGGGAGGGCCAAATGAGCAGTTCTTC.

J is TRBJ2-1 and V is TRBV7-2; 9 bases are a match to TRBD1. Germline CDR1 reads SGHTA; CDR2 reads FQGNSA. The CDR3 runs to 14 residues. Trimming took 5 bases from V and 8 from J; bases not matched to a gene: 7. CDR3 protein: CASSHRQGGDEQFF. For the CDR3, the DNA is TGTGCCAGCAGCCACCGACAGGGGGGCGATGAGCAGTTCTTC. Supplemented by reference TRBV7-2 and TRBJ2-1, the full variable domain reads GAGVSQSPSNKVTEKGKDVELRCDPISGHTALYWYRQSLGQGLEFLIYFQGNSAPDKSGLPSDRFSAERTGGSVSTLTIQRTQQEDSAVYLCASSHRQGGDEQFFGPGTRLTVL.

This rearrangement joins TRBV9 to TRBJ2-3, with 7 nucleotides matching TRBD1. Germline V lookup: CDR1 SGDLS, CDR2 YYNGEE. V dropped 4 bases and J dropped 3; count of bases not matched to a gene: 8. The CDR3 totals 15 residues. DNA of the CDR3: TGTGCCAGCAGCTCTCGACAGGGTGGGACAGATACGCAGTATTTT. Protein product: CASSSRQGGTDTQYF.

With respect to this clone: The sample carries other DNA sequences with the same CDR3. The chain recombines TRBV5-6 with TRBJ2-6; no reliable D call. This CDR3 has 15 amino acids. Deletions cut 0 bases from V and 1 base from J, with 5 bases between. Germline CDR1 SGHDT, CDR2 YYEEEE. The CDR3 nucleotides read TGTGCCAGCAGCTTGGGTGGATCTGGGGCCAACGTCCTGACTTTC. It translates to CASSLGGSGANVLTF.

V is TRBV19 and J is TRBJ1-6; possibly TRBD1 for D (6 bases). The CDR3 has 14 residues. The V end lost 4 bases, the J end lost 6 bases, and 10 bases lay between the germline ends. The germline V gene encodes CDR1 LNHDA and CDR2 SQIVND (reference sequence). CDR3 residues: CASSTDRTNSPLHF. DNA of the CDR3: TGTGCCAGTAGTACCGACAGGACTAATTCACCCCTCCACTTT.

Comment on this clone: Within the sample, other DNA sequences also encode this same CDR3. The chain is built from TRBV18 and TRBJ2-7; D not certain. Germline values: CDR1 KGHSH, CDR2 LQKENI. This CDR3 contains 15 residues. V lost 0 bases and J 0 bases, leaving 9 bases between the germline ends. The CDR3 coding sequence is TGTGCCAGCTCACCACCGAGTGAGAGCTCCTACGAGCAGTACTTC. As protein: CASSPPSESSYEQYF.

The V gene is TRBV5-1, the J gene TRBJ1-1; unclear D gene. The CDR3 length is 15 residues. Germline V gene data show CDR1 as SGHRS and CDR2 as YFSETQ. Trimming pared 2 bases from V and 1 base from J, leaving 12 bases between. CDR3 nucleotides: TGCGCCAGCAGCTTAAGACCGACGGAGAACACTGAAGCTTTCTTT. Protein: CASSLRPTENTEAFF.

The chain has TRBV5-1 and TRBJ2-7; 10 nucleotides match TRBD2. The germline CDR1 and CDR2 sequences are SGHRS and YFSETQ. The ends lost 3 bases at V and 1 base at J; junction bases unmatched: 10. CDR3 length equals 17 residues. In DNA, the CDR3 is TGCGCCAGCAGCTGGGCCCTCCGGACTAGCGGATCCTACGAGCAGTACTTC. Encoded protein: CASSWALRTSGSYEQYF.

This clone was detected once. This chain links TRBV5-1 with TRBJ2-1, with TRBD2 identical over 12 bases. The V and J ends lost 4 bases and 8 bases, in that order; junction bases with no gene match: 7. This CDR3 is 15 amino acids long. CDR1 is SGHRS and CDR2 is YFSETQ in the germline V gene. As DNA, the CDR3 is TGCGCCAGCAGCCCCGCTAGCGGGAGGGCTTATGAGCAGTTCTTC. Amino acids: CASSPASGRAYEQFF.